Below are 25 T cell receptor beta chains sequenced from a single sample in a study of identifying expanded T cells in peripheral blood. Data came from immunoSEQ multiplex PCR; TCRdb stores just in-frame clones and leaves some out. This sample has about 94,000 clones; around 90% occur once, and the top ten carry approximately 5.4%. The sequenced sample was blood. The source of these receptors is a person between 18 and 70 years old in good health.

This chain links TRBV6-6 with TRBJ1-5, with TRBD1 matching over 10 bases. The trim removed 5 bases at V and 7 bases at J, leaving 8 bases unmatched. This CDR3 is built from 15 residues. Germline V gene lookup returns CDR1 MNHNY and CDR2 SVGAGI (reference sequence). CDR3 loop: CASSDLGTGVQPQHF. The DNA for the CDR3 is TGTGCCAGCAGTGACCTCGGGACAGGGGTCCAGCCCCAGCATTTT.

The chain recombines TRBV25-1 with TRBJ1-3; D is uncertain. The V end was cut by 1 base, the J end by 0 bases, with 13 bases between. Germline V gene data show CDR1 as MGHDK and CDR2 as SYGVNS. The CDR3 runs 17 residues. The CDR3 region has the DNA TGTGCCAGCAGTGAATCGGCGACTTGGATCTCTGGAAACACCATATATTTT. It encodes CASSESATWISGNTIYF.

V gene TRBV6-4 combines with J gene TRBJ1-2; 11 positions match TRBD1. This CDR3 comprises 12 residues. V was clipped by 6 bases and J by 11 bases; unmatched bases: 5. CDR1 is MRHNA and CDR2 is SNTAGT in the germline V gene. The CDR3 loop is CASRAGTGGYTF. In DNA form, the CDR3 reads TGTGCCAGCAGAGCCGGGACAGGGGGTTACACCTTC.

This sequence joins TRBV7-9 and TRBJ1-3, with 8 bases lining up with TRBD1. CDR3 size: 18 residues. Germline V gene data show CDR1 as SEHNR and CDR2 as FQNEAQ (reference sequence). Losses at the gene ends were 4 bases for V and 0 bases for J; bases not matched to a gene: 11. The CDR3 sequence is CASSSPKRQGFSGNTIYF. Written as DNA, the CDR3 is TGTGCCAGCAGCTCCCCCAAGCGACAGGGGTTCTCTGGAAACACCATATATTTT.

The chain carries TRBV2 and TRBJ1-5; no clear D. This CDR3 comprises 12 residues. Germline-derived CDR1 and CDR2 are SNHLY and FYNNEI. Trimming removed 4 bases from V and 2 bases from J, with 3 bases in between. The CDR3 DNA sequence: TGTGCCAGCAGTGGGGGCAATCAGCCCCAGCATTTT. This sequence encodes CASSGGNQPQHF.

This clone was observed once. The chain joins TRBV20-1 to TRBJ2-3, with TRBD1 matching 7 bases. The CDR3 is 11 amino acids. With V trimmed by 7 bases and J by 8 bases, 6 bases remained unmatched. Germline loops: CDR1 DFQATT, CDR2 SNEGSKA (reference sequence). CDR3 sequence (DNA): TGCAGTGAAAAGACAGGGATTACGCAGTATTTT. Protein: CSEKTGITQYF.

The chain uses TRBV11-3 and TRBJ1-5; D is perhaps TRBD1 (5 bases). Germline CDR1 is SGHNT and CDR2 is YENEEA. The CDR3 is 17 residues long. V lost 1 base and J lost 0, with 13 bases in between. Here the CDR3 DNA reads TGTGCCAGCAGCTTAGTGGAGCAGGGCCATAGCAATCAGCCCCAGCATTTT. The encoded protein is CASSLVEQGHSNQPQHF.

The chain combines TRBV13 with TRBJ2-6, with 10 bases aligning to TRBD1. After removal of 7 bases from V and 2 bases from J, the junction contained 14 bases not matched to a gene. Germline V gene sequence: CDR1 PRHDT, CDR2 FYEKMQ (reference sequence). This CDR3 is 19 amino acids long. CDR3 nucleotides: TGTGCCAGCATGCCCCTATGGGGACAGGGGATTACTGGGGCCAACGTCCTGACTTTC. Translation gives CASMPLWGQGITGANVLTF.

The CDR3 nucleotides are TGTGCCAGCAGACGACTACAGAACACCGGGGAGCTGTTTTTT. Amino acid sequence: CASRRLQNTGELFF. The chain combines TRBV6-6 with TRBJ2-2, with D maybe TRBD2 (5 bases). The germline V gene has CDR1 MNHNY and CDR2 SVGAGI (reference sequence). This CDR3 has 14 residues. Trimming pared 6 bases from V and 1 base from J, leaving 9 bases between.

V is TRBV5-1 and J is TRBJ2-7; D not certain. CDR1 and CDR2 (germline): SGHRS, YFSETQ. This CDR3 contains 14 residues. Trimming took off 0 bases at V and 2 bases at J, with 9 bases between the two ends. CDR3 protein: CASSLVGVAYEQYF. The CDR3 region has the DNA TGCGCCAGCAGCTTGGTTGGGGTGGCCTACGAGCAGTACTTC.

The rearrangement uses TRBV7-9 and TRBJ1-3; TRBD1 agrees at 10 bases. Trimming cost V 4 bases and J 1 base; bases outside gene matches: 1. This CDR3 has 15 residues. CDR1 and CDR2 (germline): SEHNR, FQNEAQ (reference sequence). The CDR3 nucleotides are TGTGCCAGCAGCTGGGACAGGGGATCTGGAAACACCATATATTTT. Translation: CASSWDRGSGNTIYF.

V usage is TRBV27 and J usage is TRBJ1-3; D gene unclear. Per the germline V gene, CDR1 is MNHEY and CDR2 is SMNVEV (reference sequence). The CDR3 loop spans 13 amino acids. The germline V and J ends were trimmed by 4 bases and 0 bases, with 4 bases remaining between them. The chain's CDR3 is CASSSYSGNTIYF. In DNA form, the CDR3 reads TGTGCCAGCAGTTCCTACTCTGGAAACACCATATATTTT.

The chain carries TRBV27 and TRBJ1-1, with no clear D. The CDR3 extends over 11 amino acids. Trimming removed 6 bases from V and 7 bases from J, with 9 bases in between. The germline CDR1 and CDR2 sequences are MNHEY and SMNVEV (reference sequence). CDR3 residues: CASRFGDEAFF. The CDR3, as DNA: TGTGCCAGCAGGTTTGGTGATGAAGCTTTCTTT.

The rearrangement joins TRBV9 to TRBJ2-3; 7 nucleotides match TRBD2. The germline V gene encodes CDR1 SGDLS and CDR2 YYNGEE. Trimming removed 1 base from V and 2 bases from J; junction bases left unmatched: 7. This CDR3 is 16 amino acids long. The CDR3 spells CASSVSGVGTTDTQYF. Written as DNA, the CDR3 is TGTGCCAGCAGCGTAAGCGGGGTGGGGACCACAGATACGCAGTATTTT.

The rearrangement joins TRBV4-2 to TRBJ1-1; D unclear. V gave up 0 bases and J gave up 4 bases, with 12 bases separating them. Germline V gives CDR1 LGHNA, CDR2 YNFKEQ. This CDR3 is built from 15 residues. CDR3 amino acids: CASSQDEAGSTEAFF. CDR3 nucleotides: TGTGCCAGCAGCCAAGATGAAGCGGGGAGCACTGAAGCTTTCTTT.

The chain employs TRBV7-9 and TRBJ2-7, with D possibly TRBD2 on 6 matching bases. In germline, CDR1 is SEHNR, CDR2 FQNEAQ (reference sequence). The CDR3 contains 14 residues. Trimming cost V 6 bases and J 2 bases, with 14 bases left between them. The CDR3 DNA reads TGTGCCAGCAGTCCCGGGACTCTGCCCTACGAGCAGTACTTC. Its translation is CASSPGTLPYEQYF.

In DNA form, the CDR3 reads TGCGCCAGCACGCTGACTAGCGGATCCTACGAGCAGTACTTC. The encoded protein is CASTLTSGSYEQYF. The chain uses TRBV5-1 and TRBJ2-7; TRBD2 agrees at 9 bases. With 6 bases clipped from V and 1 base from J, the junction kept 5 bases outside the gene matches. This CDR3 is 14 amino acids long. Per germline, CDR1 SGHRS and CDR2 YFSETQ.

The count of this clone is one. The rearrangement links TRBV12-5 to TRBJ1-4; D is unclear. The V gene lost 1 base and the J gene lost 0 bases, with 18 bases spanning the gap. The CDR3 is made up of 19 amino acids. CDR1 and CDR2 from the germline V gene are LGHNT and FRNRAP. The CDR3 DNA sequence: TGTGCTAGTGGTTTGGATAGTAAGGTAGGGCAAGCAACTAATGAAAAACTGTTTTTT. The encoded protein is CASGLDSKVGQATNEKLFF.

In nucleotides, the CDR3 is TGCGCCAGCAGCTTTATTGGGTCTGGGGCCAACGTCCTGACTTTC. Its translation is CASSFIGSGANVLTF. This sequence joins TRBV5-1 and TRBJ2-6; D remains ambiguous. Trimming stripped 2 bases from V and 1 base from J, with 7 bases between. The CDR3 is 15 amino acids. Germline assignment: CDR1 SGHRS and CDR2 YFSETQ.

As DNA, the CDR3 is TGTGCCAGCAGTGGGAGGACAGGGGGGCGAAACACCATATATTTT. Amino acids: CASSGRTGGRNTIYF. J is TRBJ1-3 and V is TRBV2; 10 bases line up with TRBD1. Losses at the gene ends were 4 bases for V and 5 bases for J; bases not matched to a gene: 5. Looked up from germline, CDR1 is SNHLY and CDR2 is FYNNEI. This CDR3 contains 15 residues.

This clone was counted once. V usage is TRBV6-1 and J usage is TRBJ2-7, with D perhaps TRBD2 (6 bases). Germline loops: CDR1 MNHNS, CDR2 SASEGT. V lost 7 bases, J lost 0 bases, and 10 bases lay in between. The CDR3 is 13 amino acids. CDR3 sequence (DNA): TGTGCCAGCAAAGGAGGGAGCTCCTACGAGCAGTACTTC. It encodes CASKGGSSYEQYF.

V is TRBV5-1 and J is TRBJ1-2, with D possibly being TRBD1 (5 bases). The V gene's germline CDR1 is SGHRS and CDR2 YFSETQ. V shed 2 bases and J shed 8 bases, with 19 bases lying between them. The CDR3 covers 15 residues. Here the CDR3 reads CASSFGTAPGEGYTF. In DNA, the CDR3 is TGCGCCAGCAGCTTCGGGACGGCGCCCGGAGAGGGCTACACCTTC.

V is TRBV19 and J is TRBJ2-3, with D possibly matching TRBD2 (6 bases). The V gene lost 1 base and the J gene lost 2 bases, with 25 bases spanning the gap. Germline V gene data show CDR1 as LNHDA and CDR2 as SQIVND (reference sequence). The CDR3 is 20 amino acids. The CDR3 DNA is TGTGCCAGTAGTATAGGGAGGAGGGGCTACACCCCCTACTCCACAGATACGCAGTATTTT. Translation gives CASSIGRRGYTPYSTDTQYF.

The chain couples TRBV19 to TRBJ2-1, with TRBD1 matching over 7 bases. The CDR3 loop spans 15 amino acids. The germline CDR1 and CDR2 sequences are LNHDA and SQIVND (reference sequence). Trimming removed 8 bases from V and 0 bases from J; junction bases left unmatched: 7. As DNA, the CDR3 is TGTGCCAGTGGCTCGACAGGGAGCTCCTACAATGAGCAGTTCTTC. Amino acids: CASGSTGSSYNEQFF.

This chain connects TRBV11-3 to TRBJ2-5, with D maybe TRBD1 (6 bases). The length of the CDR3 is 14 residues. The germline V gene has CDR1 SGHNT and CDR2 YENEEA. V lost 1 base and J lost 5, with 11 bases in between. This CDR3 reads CASSLGDRPETQYF. CDR3 in DNA: TGTGCCAGCAGCTTAGGAGACAGGCCTGAGACCCAGTACTTC. Full variable domain (rest looked up from reference TRBV11-3 and TRBJ2-5): EAGVVQSPRYKIIEKKQPVAFWCNPISGHNTLYWYLQNLGQGPELLIRYENEEAVDDSQLPKDRFSAERLKGVDSTLKIQPAELGDSAVYLCASSLGDRPETQYFGPGTRLLVL.